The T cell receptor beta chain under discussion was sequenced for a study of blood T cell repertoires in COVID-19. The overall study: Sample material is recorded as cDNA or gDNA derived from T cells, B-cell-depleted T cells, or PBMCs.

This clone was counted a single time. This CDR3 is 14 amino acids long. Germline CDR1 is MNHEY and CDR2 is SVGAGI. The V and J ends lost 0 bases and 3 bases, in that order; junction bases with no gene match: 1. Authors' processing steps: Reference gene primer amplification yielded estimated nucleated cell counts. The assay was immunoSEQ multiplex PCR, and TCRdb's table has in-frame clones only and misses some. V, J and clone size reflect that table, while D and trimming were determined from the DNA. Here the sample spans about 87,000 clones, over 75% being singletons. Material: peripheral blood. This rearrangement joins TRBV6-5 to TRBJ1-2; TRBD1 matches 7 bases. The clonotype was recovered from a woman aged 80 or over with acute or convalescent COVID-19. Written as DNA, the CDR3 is TGTGCCAGCAGTTACTCAACAGGGGACTATGGCTACACCTTC. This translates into CASSYSTGDYGYTF.